This T cell receptor (beta chain) was sequenced during a study of identical twins' blood T cells. The germline V gene has CDR1 SGDLS and CDR2 YYNGEE. CDR3 size: 14 residues. Between the trimmed V and J ends, which lost 0 bases and 4 bases, there was a span of 10 bases. This clonotype was picked up a small number of times. In TCRdb, the 5' RACE reads were re-called with MiXCR into one record per CDR3 protein. The repertoire holds a few hundred thousand distinct CDR3 sequences, with roughly 27% as singletons. The chain carries TRBV9 and TRBJ1-1, with TRBD1 as a possible D gene (6 bases). This sequence originates from a woman aged 18-50 years in good health. Source material: PBMCs. The DNA for the CDR3 is TGTGCCAGCAGCGTAGGGGGGGCAGTCACTGAAGCTTTCTTT. Its translation is CASSVGGAVTEAFF.